The rows below give T cell receptor beta chains drawn from one sample of a study of T cell repertoires in cytomegalovirus infection. TCRdb independently ran MiXCR on the reads; one entry per CDR3 protein. The sample records about 740,000 distinct CDR3 sequences, less than 40% being singletons. Input material: PBMCs. The receptors here all came from a human donor in good health (CMV status not recorded). Some clones in this sample may be carry-over from other donors' samples. Each CDR3 is given with its conserved first and last residue.

V	J	CDR3
TRBV19	TRBJ1-5	CASSSTLNQPQHF
TRBV12-3/TRBV12-4	TRBJ1-2	CASNPRRQTNYGYTF
TRBV7-2	TRBJ1-5	CASSLPGYGSTQPQHF
TRBV19	TRBJ2-7	CASSMQNEQYF
TRBV6-1	TRBJ2-5	CASSSTYWETQYF
TRBV7-2	TRBJ2-3	CASSSGLAGGSDTQYF
TRBV19	TRBJ1-1	CASKAIEVFPDEAFF
TRBV7-9	TRBJ1-1	CASSLGLTDQNTEAFF
TRBV4-1	TRBJ2-7	CASSQPGESDYEQYF
TRBV24-1	TRBJ1-2	CATGDDGQVGRKDGYTF
TRBV28	TRBJ2-2	CASSLGGLNTGELFF
TRBV29-1	TRBJ2-7	CSVEDQGGSSYEQYF
TRBV15	TRBJ2-1	CATSAQGSYNEQFF
TRBV7-2	TRBJ2-1	CASSLAPIWDRGQYNEQFF
TRBV6-5	TRBJ2-1	CASTGQGARNEQFF
TRBV7-9	TRBJ1-4	CASSPGQYNEKLFF
TRBV7-9	TRBJ1-6	CASSLTTVNSPLHF
TRBV6-5	TRBJ2-7	CASSYGSEQYF
TRBV6-1	TRBJ2-4	CSSSLPGAKNIQYF
TRBV7-8	TRBJ1-2	CASSLEEGPYYGYTF
TRBV12-3/TRBV12-4	TRBJ2-7	CASRRDGEYEQYF
TRBV6-6	TRBJ1-2	CASSPRGAYTF
TRBV7-9	TRBJ1-1	CASSFNQGGDTEAFF
TRBV2	TRBJ1-1	CASSGDRRNTEAFF
TRBV7-9	TRBJ1-4	CASSSAGVWEKLFF
TRBV7-3	TRBJ1-1	CASIHSTAVGDTEAFF
TRBV5-4	TRBJ2-4	CASSPQQGTKNIQYF
TRBV6-5	TRBJ1-4	CASSEIPTGGSTEKLFF
TRBV10-3	TRBJ1-6	CANAGTGQSPLHF
TRBV7-2	TRBJ1-2	CASNQPRWGRNYGYTF
TRBV5-6	TRBJ2-1	CASKTERGSYNEQFF
TRBV4-1	TRBJ1-5	CASSQGTGSQPQHF
TRBV7-9	TRBJ1-3	CASSRTTGGNTIYF
TRBV2	TRBJ1-1	CASRSQGGRTEAFF
TRBV27	TRBJ2-2	CATRRIAGGTGELFF
TRBV7-8	TRBJ2-5	CASSYRTSETQYF
TRBV28	TRBJ2-7	CASSSPDRSYEQYF
TRBV5-6	TRBJ1-6	CASRSQGANSPLHF
TRBV7-2	TRBJ2-7	CASSRESGGATREQYF
TRBV7-2	TRBJ2-1	CASSSPGGYLSYNEQFF
TRBV7-3	TRBJ2-5	CASSLLLGETQYF
TRBV28	TRBJ2-6	CASMAAGTPISGANVLTF
TRBV11-1	TRBJ2-2	CASSLVLPELFF
TRBV10-2	TRBJ1-5	CASSESSWDSHSNQPQHF
TRBV7-6	TRBJ1-1	CASSSVLGGRGNTEAFF
TRBV6-1	TRBJ2-7	CASRSRGGYEQYF
TRBV6-6	TRBJ2-1	CASSVQGRNEQFF
TRBV7-2	TRBJ2-5	CASSPAGVLMTQYF
TRBV20-1	TRBJ1-5	CSARGQRNQPQHF
TRBV6-2/TRBV6-3	TRBJ2-5	CASTIRGLAKETQYF
TRBV12-3/TRBV12-4	TRBJ2-1	CASSPPGLGIYEQFF
TRBV10-3	TRBJ2-1	CAISAGNEQFF
TRBV5-6	TRBJ2-2	CASSLDDRGANTGELFF